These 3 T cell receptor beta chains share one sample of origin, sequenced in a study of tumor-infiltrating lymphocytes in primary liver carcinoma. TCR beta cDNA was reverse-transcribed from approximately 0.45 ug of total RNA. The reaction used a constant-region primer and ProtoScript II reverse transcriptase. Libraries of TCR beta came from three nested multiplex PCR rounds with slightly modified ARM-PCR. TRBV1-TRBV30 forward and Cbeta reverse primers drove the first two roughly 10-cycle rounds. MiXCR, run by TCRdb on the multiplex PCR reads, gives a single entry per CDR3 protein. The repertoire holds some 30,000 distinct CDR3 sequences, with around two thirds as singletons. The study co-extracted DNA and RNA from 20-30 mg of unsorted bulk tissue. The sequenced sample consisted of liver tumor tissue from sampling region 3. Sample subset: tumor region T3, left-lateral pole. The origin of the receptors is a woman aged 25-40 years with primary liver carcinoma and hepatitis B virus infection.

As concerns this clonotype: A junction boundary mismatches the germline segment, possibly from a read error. The CDR3 sequence is CASSLSGDTQCF. The DNA of the CDR3 is TGTGCCAGCAGTTTGAGTGGAGATACGCAGTGTTTT. This rearrangement joins TRBV28 to TRBJ2-3; no firm D call. The CDR3 totals 12 residues. CDR1 and CDR2 from the germline V gene are MDHEN and SYDVKM.

CDR3 residues: CAISAREDQPQHF. DNA for the CDR3: TGTGCCATCAGTGCGAGGGAGGATCAGCCCCAGCATTTT. The rearrangement joins TRBV10-3 to TRBJ1-5; D uncertain. V was trimmed by 4 bases and J by 5 bases, leaving 9 bases between them. Germline CDR1 ENHRY, CDR2 SYGVKD. This CDR3 region has 13 residues.

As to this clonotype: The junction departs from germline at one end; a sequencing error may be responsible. The CDR3 loop reads CAWSEGVLAKNIQCF. As DNA, the CDR3 is TGTGCCTGGAGTGAGGGGGTTCTAGCCAAAAACATTCAGTGCTTC. V is TRBV30 and J is TRBJ2-4; a weak D match, TRBD1 (6 bases). The CDR3 runs 15 residues. The germline V gene has CDR1 GTSNPN and CDR2 SVGIG (reference sequence).